The following is a TCR beta chain sequence with its context. Its antigen is unidentified. All of the isolated RNA was reverse transcribed, so expressed TCRB transcripts were sequenced. The study sequenced naive, central memory and regulatory T cell samples to an average of around 3.5 million reads. Using immunoSEQ multiplex PCR, the repertoire was profiled, and TCRdb retains in-frame clones only, with some absent. This table holds 300,000 to 400,000 clones, over 9% found once. This entry is derived from a study of beta chain features in type 1 diabetes. The CDR3 runs to 15 residues. Trimming at V came to 6 bases and at J to 6 bases, leaving 10 bases not matched to a gene. The germline V gene has CDR1 SEHNR and CDR2 FQNEAQ (reference sequence). The study, taken as a whole, reports: An over-representation of cells with high TCR expression could result from cDNA sequencing. Researchers report that Type 1 diabetes patients had moderately but significantly shorter TCRB CDR3s across all four CD4+ subsets.

Sequencing used central memory CD4+ T cells from blood. The chain links TRBV7-9 to TRBJ2-2; 7 bases line up with TRBD1. The sequence was obtained from a man aged 25-45 years with type 1 diabetes. CDR3 nucleotides: TGTGCCAGCAGTCCCGGGAATCAGGGGGCCGGGGAGCTGTTTTTT. This codes for CASSPGNQGAGELFF. Full variable domain (rest looked up from reference TRBV7-9 and TRBJ2-2): DTGVSQNPRHKITKRGQNVTFRCDPISEHNRLYWYRQTLGQGPEFLTYFQNEAQLEKSRLLSDRFSAERPKGSFSTLEIQRTEQGDSAMYLCASSPGNQGAGELFFGEGSRLTVL.